The 21 T cell receptor beta chains below all came from one sample that was sequenced in a study of blood T cell repertoires in COVID-19. This table comes from immunoSEQ multiplex PCR, and its TCRdb copy is limited to in-frame clones, with some not included. The sample yields some 54,000 clones, about 91% seen once. Specimen: peripheral blood. These TCRs come from a man aged 60 to 75 with acute or convalescent COVID-19.

The rearrangement links TRBV27 to TRBJ2-1; D not certain. The CDR3 totals 15 residues. CDR1 MNHEY and CDR2 SMNVEV come from the germline V gene (reference sequence). Trimming left V 2 bases short and J 0 bases short, with 8 bases between. The CDR3 nucleotides are TGTGCCAGCAGTTTAGCGCTGAGCTCCTACAATGAGCAGTTCTTC. It codes for CASSLALSSYNEQFF.

V and J are TRBV28 and TRBJ1-4; no clear D. The V and J ends lost 1 base and 10 bases respectively, with 19 bases between them. Germline V gene data show CDR1 as MDHEN and CDR2 as SYDVKM. The CDR3 loop spans 16 amino acids. CDR3 sequence: CASSLFPTGVNRKLFF. CDR3 in DNA: TGTGCCAGCAGTTTATTTCCGACGGGAGTTAATAGAAAACTGTTTTTT.

CDR3 protein: CASSLPGPGDHNEQFF. CDR3 bases: TGTGCCAGCAGCCTCCCAGGGCCGGGAGATCACAATGAGCAGTTCTTC. This chain links TRBV13 with TRBJ2-1; D may be TRBD2 (6 bases). Germline V CDR1 and CDR2: PRHDT, FYEKMQ (reference sequence). This CDR3 comprises 16 residues. The V end lost 5 bases, the J end lost 5 bases, and 19 bases lay between the germline ends.

This chain's CDR3 is CASSFDRAGEQFF. The CDR3 DNA reads TGTGCCAGCAGCTTCGACAGGGCTGGGGAGCAGTTCTTC. V is TRBV7-2 and J is TRBJ2-1; 7 nucleotides align to TRBD1. The germline V gene has CDR1 SGHTA and CDR2 FQGNSA. The CDR3 is 13 residues long. V lost 3 bases to trimming and J lost 10 bases; unmatched junction nucleotides: 6.

This sequence joins TRBV4-2 and TRBJ1-1; D might be TRBD1 (5 bases). Germline lookup yields CDR1 LGHNA and CDR2 YNFKEQ. Trimming cost V 0 bases and J 10 bases, with 12 bases left between them. This CDR3 contains 13 residues. The CDR3 reads CASSQDRGGRAFF. CDR3 coding DNA: TGTGCCAGCAGCCAAGATCGGGGGGGGAGAGCTTTCTTT.

The CDR3 protein is CASSPPSGRSQYF. DNA of the CDR3: TGTGCCAGCAGTCCGCCTAGCGGGAGGTCGCAGTATTTT. J is TRBJ2-3 and V is TRBV12-3 or TRBV12-4; 11 positions agree with TRBD2. The CDR3 totals 13 residues. The V gene end was trimmed by 5 bases and the J gene end by 10 bases; junction bases not matched to a gene: 5.

This chain connects TRBV27 to TRBJ1-5; 9 nucleotides match TRBD1. This CDR3 has 15 amino acids. Germline V gene lookup returns CDR1 MNHEY and CDR2 SMNVEV (reference sequence). J gave up 2 bases and V 4 bases, and 3 bases lay outside the gene matches. The CDR3 reads CASSSRDRGNQPQHF. CDR3 bases: TGTGCCAGCAGTTCACGGGACAGGGGCAATCAGCCCCAGCATTTT.

The chain couples TRBV29-1 to TRBJ2-1; 12 nucleotides agree with TRBD2. The junction had 6 bases not matched to a gene; V was cut back by 5 bases and J by 7 bases. From germline, CDR1 is SQVTM and CDR2 ANQGSEA. CDR3 length: 14 amino acids. This chain's CDR3 is CSVRTSGTRNEQFF. The CDR3 bases are TGCAGCGTTCGGACTAGCGGGACCAGGAATGAGCAGTTCTTC.

The chain employs TRBV19 and TRBJ1-6; D might be TRBD1 (5 bases). This CDR3 has 14 residues. Germline V gene data show CDR1 as LNHDA and CDR2 as SQIVND (reference sequence). V was shortened by 4 bases and J by 6 bases, with 10 bases between the two germline ends. The CDR3: CASSNQGINSPLHF. The DNA for the CDR3 is TGTGCCAGTAGTAACCAGGGAATTAATTCACCCCTCCACTTT.

The chain links TRBV2 to TRBJ1-3; TRBD1 might be the D (5 bases). Trimming stripped 7 bases from V and 2 bases from J, with 12 bases between. Per the germline V gene, CDR1 is SNHLY and CDR2 is FYNNEI. The CDR3 is 14 amino acids. CDR3 amino acids: CASTPGHAGNTIYF. CDR3 coding DNA: TGTGCCAGCACCCCAGGGCACGCTGGAAACACCATATATTTT.

This chain links TRBV9 with TRBJ1-2; D gene ambiguous. The CDR3 totals 15 residues. Germline CDR1 reads SGDLS; CDR2 reads YYNGEE. V gave up 0 bases and J gave up 0 bases, with 9 bases separating them. CDR3 residues: CASSVGGEPNYGYTF. Written as DNA, the CDR3 is TGTGCCAGCAGCGTAGGAGGAGAACCTAACTATGGCTACACCTTC.

The chain carries TRBV10-3 and TRBJ2-7; 8 positions match TRBD1. With 8 bases clipped from V and 2 bases from J, the junction kept 17 bases outside the gene matches. The germline V gene has CDR1 ENHRY and CDR2 SYGVKD. This CDR3 spans 17 amino acids. The CDR3: CAISIAPGQDSPYEQYF. Written as DNA, the CDR3 is TGTGCCATCTCGATTGCGCCGGGACAGGATAGTCCCTACGAGCAGTACTTC.

The chain combines TRBV5-8 with TRBJ1-2; TRBD1 is a possible D gene (6 bases). Germline V gene sequence: CDR1 SGHTS, CDR2 YDEGEE. Trimming stripped 3 bases from V and 4 bases from J, with 16 bases between. This CDR3 comprises 15 residues. The CDR3: CASSSHRTVFYGYTF. The DNA of the CDR3 is TGTGCCAGCAGCTCGCACCGGACAGTTTTCTATGGCTACACCTTC. The variable domain in full, with the rest retrieved from reference TRBV5-8 and TRBJ1-2, is EAGVTQSPTHLIKTRGQQATLRCSPISGHTSVYWYQQALGLGLQFLLWYDEGEERNRGNFPPRFSGRQFPNYSSELNVNALELEDSALYLCASSSHRTVFYGYTFGSGTRLTVV.

V usage is TRBV12-3 or TRBV12-4 and J usage is TRBJ1-1, with 8 bases lining up with TRBD1. This CDR3 is 13 amino acids long. J lost 4 bases, V lost 4 bases, and 2 bases had no gene match. The CDR3 coding sequence is TGTGCCAGCAGTTGGACAGGGTCCACTGAAGCTTTCTTT. It is translated as CASSWTGSTEAFF.

This chain's CDR3 is CASSVQALSETGYTF. Written as DNA, the CDR3 is TGTGCCAGCAGTGTCCAGGCCCTGTCAGAAACGGGCTACACCTTC. The rearrangement joins TRBV2 to TRBJ1-2, with no clear D. CDR1 and CDR2 (germline): SNHLY, FYNNEI. The ends were cut back, 4 bases at V and 8 bases at J, with 20 bases in the middle. The CDR3 has 15 residues.

This clone was detected once. The chain links TRBV24-1 to TRBJ1-1; a weak D match, TRBD1 (6 bases). The CDR3 is 14 residues long. Trimming shortened V by 4 bases and J by 0 bases, and 8 bases separated the two germline ends. Germline V gene lookup returns CDR1 KGHDR and CDR2 SFDVKD. CDR3 amino acids: CATSETGMNTEAFF. In nucleotides, the CDR3 is TGTGCCACCAGTGAAACAGGGATGAACACTGAAGCTTTCTTT.

This chain links TRBV2 with TRBJ1-5, with D unresolved. Trimming shortened V by 5 bases and J by 3 bases, and 8 bases separated the two germline ends. There are 13 residues in the CDR3. Germline V gene lookup returns CDR1 SNHLY and CDR2 FYNNEI. CDR3: CASSTRDNQPQHF. In nucleotides, the CDR3 is TGTGCCAGCAGTACCCGGGACAATCAGCCCCAGCATTTT. Full variable domain (outside the CDR3, taken from reference TRBV2 and TRBJ1-5): EPEVTQTPSHQVTQMGQEVILRCVPISNHLYFYWYRQILGQKVEFLVSFYNNEISEKSEIFDDQFSVERPDGSNFTLKIRSTKLEDSAMYFCASSTRDNQPQHFGDGTRLSIL.

This rearrangement joins TRBV7-3 to TRBJ2-7, with D possibly matching TRBD2 (6 bases). The CDR3 has 13 residues. Trimming removed 5 bases at V and 3 bases at J, with 11 bases between. Germline CDR1 is SGHTA and CDR2 is FQGTGA. The CDR3 is CASSLGGNYEQYF. The CDR3 region has the DNA TGTGCCAGCAGCCTTGGGGGGAACTACGAGCAGTACTTC.

The CDR3 region has the DNA TGTGCCAGCAGCCTCGGCAACAGGCTGCGCAATCAGCCCCAGCATTTT. It specifies CASSLGNRLRNQPQHF. The chain recombines TRBV3-1 (or the pseudogene TRBV3-2) with TRBJ1-5; the D gene is possibly TRBD1 (5 bases). V gave up 4 bases and J gave up 2 bases, with 15 bases separating them. CDR1 LGHDT and CDR2 YNNKEL come from the germline V gene (reference sequence). The CDR3 runs to 16 residues.

Points on this clone: The sample carries other DNA sequences with the same CDR3. The chain joins TRBV24-1 to TRBJ2-5, with 11 bases that match TRBD2. V lost 3 bases to trimming and J lost 5 bases; unmatched junction nucleotides: 7. This CDR3 is 16 amino acids long. Germline CDR1 is KGHDR and CDR2 is SFDVKD. The CDR3 loop is CATSDVLAGEGETQYF. The CDR3 DNA reads as TGTGCCACCAGTGATGTACTAGCGGGAGAGGGGGAGACCCAGTACTTC.

V usage is TRBV4-3 and J usage is TRBJ2-7; 12 nucleotides align to TRBD2. CDR3 size: 15 residues. V was pared by 4 bases and J by 2 bases, with 3 bases of the junction left unmatched. CDR1 and CDR2 from the germline V gene are LGHNA and YSLEER. In DNA form, the CDR3 reads TGCGCCAGCAGCCTAGGACTAGCGGGGCCCTACGAGCAGTACTTC. This translates into CASSLGLAGPYEQYF.